The 7 T cell receptor beta chains given below trace back to one sample, sequenced in a study of T cells expressing NK-cell markers. TCRdb re-analyzed the 5' RACE reads; it lists each CDR3 protein once, without DNA. The sample table includes about 460,000 distinct CDR3 sequences. The sequenced material came from blood T cells: a sorted CD56 or NKG2C T cell subset, CD4+ or CD8+ T cells, or bulk PBMC T cells (not recorded which). These receptors came from a woman in her 50s in good health.

The gene calls are TRBV10-3 and TRBJ2-3; the TCRdb call, TRBD2, lacks DNA for checking. The CDR3 covers 12 residues. The germline V gene encodes CDR1 ENHRY and CDR2 SYGVKD. This chain's CDR3 is CAIRREGDTQYF.

The genes are TRBV28 and TRBJ2-4; TCRdb designates TRBD2, a call that cannot be tested without DNA. CDR3 length: 14 amino acids. CDR1 is MDHEN, CDR2 SYDVKM, per germline. The CDR3 loop is CASRPKLARDIQYF.

The chain carries TRBV12-3 or TRBV12-4 and TRBJ2-7; TCRdb's D gene call, TRBD1, goes unchecked for lack of DNA. This CDR3 has 15 amino acids. CDR3 sequence reads: CASRQGTGGSGEQYF.

The chain links TRBV25-1 to TRBJ2-1; TCRdb's D gene call, TRBD1, goes unchecked for lack of DNA. Germline loops: CDR1 MGHDK, CDR2 SYGVNS. This CDR3 has 13 residues. The CDR3 here is CASSRETYNEQFF.

The chain links TRBV11-2 to TRBJ2-3; without DNA, the TCRdb call of TRBD2 cannot be checked. Germline values: CDR1 SGHAT, CDR2 FQNNGV. The CDR3 is 19 residues long. Here the CDR3 reads CASSVALGLAGGVTDTQYF. The entire variable domain, with the rest obtained from reference TRBV11-2 and TRBJ2-3, is as follows: EAGVAQSPRYKIIEKRQSVAFWCNPISGHATLYWYQQILGQGPKLLIQFQNNGVVDDSQLPKDRFSAERLKGVDSTLKIQPAKLEDSAVYLCASSVALGLAGGVTDTQYFGPGTRLTVL.

This rearrangement joins TRBV29-1 to TRBJ2-5. CDR1 and CDR2 (germline): SQVTM, ANQGSEA. There are 13 residues in the CDR3. The CDR3 region is CSVSVQYRETQYF.

The chain recombines TRBV29-1 with TRBJ2-3; the D call of TRBD2 rests on TCRdb alone, since no DNA is present to check it. CDR1 is SQVTM, CDR2 ANQGSEA, per germline. CDR3 size: 14 residues. The CDR3 is CSVRGGGRTDTQYF.